This TCR beta chain was documented in a study of beta chain features in type 1 diabetes. Sequencing targeted expressed TCRB transcripts, as all isolated RNA had been reverse transcribed. The table came from immunoSEQ multiplex PCR; TCRdb's copy has only in-frame clones and leaves some out. The sample lists some 350,000 clones, roughly a tenth occurring once. This clone was observed a handful of times. Its antigen is unknown. Study findings and constraints: Type 1 diabetes patients had TCRB CDR3s that were shorter (moderately but significantly so) in all four CD4+ subsets.

CDR1 is SGHTA and CDR2 is FQGNSA in the germline V gene. The CDR3 has 15 amino acids. Trimming took off 5 bases at V and 4 bases at J, with 15 bases between the two ends. The chain couples TRBV7-2 to TRBJ2-1, with D unresolved. The specimen sequenced was central memory CD4+ T cells from blood. This TCR derives from a man aged 30 to 45 with type 1 diabetes. The CDR3 region has the DNA TGTGCCAGCAGCCCCCTGGTCGGAGCGTACAATGAGCAGTTCTTC. As protein: CASSPLVGAYNEQFF.